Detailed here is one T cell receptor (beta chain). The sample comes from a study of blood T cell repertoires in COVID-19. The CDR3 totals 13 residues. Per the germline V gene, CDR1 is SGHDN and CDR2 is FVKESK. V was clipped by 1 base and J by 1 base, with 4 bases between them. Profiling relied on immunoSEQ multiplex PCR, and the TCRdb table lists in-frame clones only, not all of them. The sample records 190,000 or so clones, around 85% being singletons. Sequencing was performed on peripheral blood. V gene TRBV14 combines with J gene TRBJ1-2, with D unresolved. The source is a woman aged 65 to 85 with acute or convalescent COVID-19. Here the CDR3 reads CASSQVVNYGYTF. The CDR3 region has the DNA TGTGCCAGCAGCCAAGTAGTTAACTATGGCTACACCTTC.